What follows are 22 T cell receptor beta chains derived from one specimen sequenced in a study of blood T cell repertoires in COVID-19. The assay was immunoSEQ multiplex PCR, and TCRdb's table has in-frame clones only and misses some. The sample contains 150,000 to 200,000 clones, over 75% of which appear only once. The sequenced sample was peripheral blood. The receptor source for this set is a man in his sixties with active or convalescent COVID-19.

This clone was seen only once. The J gene is TRBJ1-2, the V gene TRBV2; D remains ambiguous. The CDR3 runs 13 residues. The germline CDR1 and CDR2 sequences are SNHLY and FYNNEI. Trimming left V 2 bases short and J 4 bases short, with 8 bases between. The CDR3 nucleotides are TGTGCCAGCAGTGAATTGCGCGGCTATGGCTACACCTTC. It encodes CASSELRGYGYTF. Using reference TRBV2 and TRBJ1-2 for the parts outside the CDR3, the full variable domain is EPEVTQTPSHQVTQMGQEVILRCVPISNHLYFYWYRQILGQKVEFLVSFYNNEISEKSEIFDDQFSVERPDGSNFTLKIRSTKLEDSAMYFCASSELRGYGYTFGSGTRLTVV.

This sequence joins TRBV2 and TRBJ2-2, with D perhaps TRBD2 (5 bases). The germline gives CDR1 SNHLY, CDR2 FYNNEI. V was pared by 6 bases and J by 3 bases, with 11 bases between. The CDR3 has 14 residues. CDR3 residues: CASSAGSYTGELFF. The CDR3 nucleotides read TGTGCCAGCAGCGCGGGCTCCTACACCGGGGAGCTGTTTTTT. The whole variable domain, filled in from reference TRBV2 and TRBJ2-2, reads EPEVTQTPSHQVTQMGQEVILRCVPISNHLYFYWYRQILGQKVEFLVSFYNNEISEKSEIFDDQFSVERPDGSNFTLKIRSTKLEDSAMYFCASSAGSYTGELFFGEGSRLTVL.

The sample holds one count of this clone. The chain couples TRBV24-1 to TRBJ2-5; D unclear. V lost 3 bases and J 3 bases, leaving 7 bases between the germline ends. This CDR3 region has 13 residues. CDR1 is KGHDR and CDR2 is SFDVKD in the germline V gene. The CDR3 spells CATSDQFEETQYF. In nucleotides, the CDR3 is TGTGCCACCAGTGATCAGTTCGAAGAGACCCAGTACTTC.

This clone was counted a few times. V usage is TRBV7-9 and J usage is TRBJ2-7; weak D call: TRBD2 (5 bases). V was cut by 4 bases and J by 5 bases, with 15 bases left in between. Germline CDR1 is SEHNR and CDR2 is FQNEAQ (reference sequence). CDR3 size: 14 residues. CDR3 coding DNA: TGTGCCAGCAGCTCCACCCGGGGTTTGGACGAGCAGTACTTC. It specifies CASSSTRGLDEQYF.

For the CDR3, the DNA is TGTGCCAGCAGCTTAGGAGGTCGTAGCACAGATACGCAGTATTTT. This sequence encodes CASSLGGRSTDTQYF. The V call is TRBV7-3, the J call TRBJ2-3, with D possibly TRBD2 on 5 matching bases. Trimming cost V 2 bases and J 0 bases, with 9 bases left between them. The CDR3 runs to 15 residues. The germline V gene encodes CDR1 SGHTA and CDR2 FQGTGA.

In this sample, this clone turned up a few times. This chain links TRBV7-9 with TRBJ2-7; 13 bases are a match to TRBD2. Germline V CDR1 and CDR2: SEHNR, FQNEAQ (reference sequence). This CDR3 has 14 residues. Germline trimming cut 5 bases from V and 5 bases from J; bases unmatched to any gene: 3. This chain's CDR3 is CASSPGLAGDEQYF. The CDR3 DNA is TGTGCCAGCAGCCCCGGACTAGCGGGAGACGAGCAGTACTTC.

V and J are TRBV27 and TRBJ1-3; D remains ambiguous. V dropped 4 bases and J dropped 0 bases, with 13 bases sitting between them. Germline lookup yields CDR1 MNHEY and CDR2 SMNVEV (reference sequence). This CDR3 region has 16 residues. This CDR3 reads CASSSVGPGSGNTIYF. The CDR3 DNA reads TGTGCCAGCAGTTCGGTGGGTCCGGGCTCTGGAAACACCATATATTTT.

The chain couples TRBV28 to TRBJ2-7, with D tentatively TRBD2 (6 bases). Germline values: CDR1 MDHEN, CDR2 SYDVKM. The CDR3 runs to 15 residues. With 5 bases removed from V and 4 bases from J, the gap between germline ends came to 18 bases. DNA of the CDR3: TGTGCCAGCAGTACTACTAGCTGGGAAAGATACGAGCAGTACTTC. Translated: CASSTTSWERYEQYF. The full variable domain, completed using reference TRBV28 and TRBJ2-7, is DVKVTQSSRYLVKRTGEKVFLECVQDMDHENMFWYRQDPGLGLRLIYFSYDVKMKEKGDIPEGYSVSREKKERFSLILESASTNQTSMYLCASSTTSWERYEQYFGPGTRLTVT.

This chain uses TRBV10-2 with TRBJ2-3, with D perhaps TRBD1 (6 bases). This CDR3 has 15 amino acids. V was clipped by 2 bases and J by 2 bases, with 11 bases between them. Germline V CDR1 and CDR2: WSHSY, SAAADI. The CDR3 bases are TGCGCCAGCAGTGAGCTGGGGACAAACACAGATACGCAGTATTTT. Residues: CASSELGTNTDTQYF.

Points on this clone: The same CDR3 can be traced to other DNA sequences in this sample. V is TRBV19 and J is TRBJ1-2; 7 positions match TRBD1. The CDR3 runs to 13 residues. CDR1 and CDR2 (germline): LNHDA, SQIVND (reference sequence). V shed 6 bases and J 8 bases; nucleotides not matched to a gene: 9. The CDR3 DNA reads TGTGCCAGTAGCCCCAGACAGGGCGGCGGCTACACCTTC. It encodes CASSPRQGGGYTF.

The gene calls are TRBV2 and TRBJ2-1; 8 bases are shared with TRBD2. V dropped 5 bases and J dropped 4; count of bases not matched to a gene: 7. This CDR3 spans 15 amino acids. CDR1 SNHLY and CDR2 FYNNEI come from the germline V gene. The CDR3 DNA reads TGTGCCAGCAGTCTGCAAACTAGCGGTTACAATGAGCAGTTCTTC. Translation gives CASSLQTSGYNEQFF.

V gene TRBV4-2 combines with J gene TRBJ2-1; D gene unclear. The CDR3 is 13 residues long. Germline CDR1 is LGHNA and CDR2 is YNFKEQ. V lost 0 bases to trimming and J lost 6 bases, with 6 bases between them. CDR3 nucleotide sequence: TGTGCCAGCAGCCAAGATCTAGGCAATGAGCAGTTCTTC. Translating it yields CASSQDLGNEQFF.

The CDR3 protein is CASKKGTGGNQPQHF. In DNA, the CDR3 is TGTGCCAGCAAAAAAGGGACAGGGGGCAATCAGCCCCAGCATTTT. V usage is TRBV27 and J usage is TRBJ1-5; 10 bases fit TRBD1. The CDR3 loop spans 15 amino acids. Germline lookup yields CDR1 MNHEY and CDR2 SMNVEV (reference sequence). V shed 7 bases, J shed 2 bases, and the junction held 5 bases outside the gene matches.

V is TRBV20-1 and J is TRBJ1-1; D gene unclear. V was trimmed by 6 bases and J by 8 bases, leaving 22 bases between them. The germline V gene encodes CDR1 DFQATT and CDR2 SNEGSKA (reference sequence). This CDR3 is 14 amino acids long. This CDR3 is CSASSWERAGEAFF. The CDR3 DNA reads as TGCAGTGCAAGTAGCTGGGAGCGGGCGGGGGAAGCTTTCTTT.

The chain employs TRBV2 and TRBJ1-3; D remains unclear. CDR1 and CDR2 from the germline V gene are SNHLY and FYNNEI. Trimming stripped 7 bases from V and 0 bases from J, with 10 bases between. This CDR3 comprises 14 residues. CDR3 nucleotides: TGTGCCAGCACACGGGGAAGCTCTGGAAACACCATATATTTT. Amino acid sequence: CASTRGSSGNTIYF.

The chain combines TRBV20-1 with TRBJ1-1, with D uncertain. Germline lookup yields CDR1 DFQATT and CDR2 SNEGSKA (reference sequence). This CDR3 spans 11 amino acids. The ends were cut back, 6 bases at V and 0 bases at J, with 5 bases in the middle. CDR3 amino acids: CSARVNTEAFF. DNA of the CDR3: TGCAGTGCGCGGGTGAACACTGAAGCTTTCTTT.

The chain employs TRBV6-4 and TRBJ2-1; D possibly corresponds to TRBD2 (7 bases). V lost 3 bases and J lost 6, with 15 bases in between. In germline, CDR1 is MRHNA, CDR2 SNTAGT. The CDR3 has 15 amino acids. CDR3 residues: CASSEEGGGPNEQFF. DNA for the CDR3: TGTGCCAGCAGTGAGGAGGGGGGGGGTCCCAATGAGCAGTTCTTC.

This clone was counted a single time. This chain links TRBV10-1 with TRBJ1-1; 9 bases align to TRBD1. This CDR3 contains 14 residues. With 6 bases clipped from V and 7 bases from J, the junction kept 9 bases outside the gene matches. Germline lookup yields CDR1 WNHNN and CDR2 SYGVQD (reference sequence). The CDR3 sequence: CASRPDRGRGEAFF. CDR3 bases: TGCGCCAGCAGACCGGACAGGGGCAGGGGTGAAGCTTTCTTT.

The rearrangement links TRBV19 to TRBJ1-1; D may be TRBD1 (6 bases). CDR1 and CDR2 from the germline V gene are LNHDA and SQIVND (reference sequence). This CDR3 comprises 16 residues. The V end lost 3 bases, the J end lost 0 bases, and 14 bases lay between the germline ends. Written as DNA, the CDR3 is TGTGCCAGTAGTATTGGGGCCGAGGGGGTGAACACTGAAGCTTTCTTT. Its translation: CASSIGAEGVNTEAFF.

The rearrangement joins TRBV7-4 to TRBJ1-4; D is undetermined. Germline V gene lookup returns CDR1 SGHVT and CDR2 SQSDAQ. The V and J ends lost 3 bases and 0 bases respectively, with 14 bases between them. The CDR3 extends over 17 amino acids. The CDR3 here is CASSLNSFLATNEKLFF. Written as DNA, the CDR3 is TGTGCCAGCAGCTTGAACAGCTTTCTTGCAACTAATGAAAAACTGTTTTTT.

This clone has a single count. V is TRBV3-1 (or the pseudogene TRBV3-2) and J is TRBJ2-1, with 8 positions matching TRBD2. V lost 4 bases and J lost 3; bases outside the gene matches: 8. The CDR3 has 16 residues. The germline CDR1 and CDR2 sequences are LGHDT and YNNKEL (reference sequence). The CDR3 nucleotides read TGTGCCAGCAGCCTGAATGGAGCGGGGGTCTACAATGAGCAGTTCTTC. This gives the protein CASSLNGAGVYNEQFF.

The CDR3 coding sequence is TGTGCCAGCAGTAAAATCCGGGACAGGGTTTACGAGCAGTACTTC. Its translation: CASSKIRDRVYEQYF. The V and J genes are TRBV27 and TRBJ2-7, with 9 bases matching TRBD1. V shed 5 bases and J 4 bases; nucleotides not matched to a gene: 9. The CDR3 has 15 residues. Germline CDR1 and CDR2: MNHEY and SMNVEV (reference sequence).